This note documents a single TCR beta chain sequence. The antigen is unknown. Sequencing was performed with immunoSEQ multiplex PCR; in TCRdb, only in-frame clones are kept and a portion is missing. Of 75,000 to 95,000 clones listed, about 92% are singletons. The data stem from a study of graft-versus-host responses after intestinal transplantation. The ends were cut back, 0 bases at V and 2 bases at J, with 7 bases in the middle. The CDR3 length is 13 residues. In germline, CDR1 is GTSNPN, CDR2 SVGIG (reference sequence). General study findings and limits: Researchers found peak circulating GvH clone levels linked to early post-transplant HvG declines. Some GvH clones appeared in ileal mucosa or blood before recipient bone marrow.

Sequenced material: unstimulated CD8+ T cells sorted from spleen or lymph node cells, taken before intestinal transplant. The source of this sequence is a human donor who received an intestinal transplant. The chain couples TRBV30 to TRBJ1-1, with unresolved D. The CDR3 DNA reads as TGTGCCTGGAGTGTAAACGGTAACACTGAAGCTTTCTTT. It yields the protein CAWSVNGNTEAFF. The full variable domain, completed using reference TRBV30 and TRBJ1-1, is SQTIHQWPATLVQPVGSPLSLECTVEGTSNPNLYWYRQAAGRGLQLLFYSVGIGQISSEVPQNLSASRPQDRQFILSSKKLLLSDSGFYLCAWSVNGNTEAFFGQGTRLTVV.